What follows is one T cell receptor beta chain and its context. Its antigen is undetermined. This sample is part of a study of cytomegalovirus exposure and HLA in healthy donors. On the study more broadly: Most genotyped donors, 65% to 90% of 398, had Caucasian-associated genetic ancestry.

The PCR ran on 60 Vbeta and 13 Jbeta primers. The method was immunoSEQ multiplex PCR; TCRdb's version includes in-frame clones alone and lacks a portion of them. This sample has under 140,000 clones, with more than 75% found just once. Trimming removed 2 bases from V and 1 base from J, with 14 bases in between. The length of the CDR3 is 16 residues. CDR1 SGHTA and CDR2 FQGTGA come from the germline V gene. Study-wide results and caveats: A classifier reportedly called cytomegalovirus status with high sensitivity and specificity. Analysis was carried out at a later point, and it linked a missense DCLRE1C variant to TCR beta V- and J-gene trimming. What was likely a sequencing artifact was a cluster of highly shared sequence variants.

The chain carries TRBV7-3 and TRBJ1-1, with a possible D match to TRBD1 (5 bases). The specimen sequenced was PBMCs. The clonotype was recovered from a man aged 35-49 years in good health and CMV-seronegative. CDR3: CASSLPRNRRNTEAFF. CDR3 DNA sequence: TGTGCCAGCAGCTTACCCCGGAACAGGCGGAACACTGAAGCTTTCTTT.